This TCR beta chain was identified during a study of technical replicates of blood from several donors. Clones were read by immunoSEQ multiplex PCR, and TCRdb kept only the in-frame ones, dropping some. The table shows tens of thousands of clones, with more than 95% occurring only once. V was clipped by 5 bases and J by 7 bases; unmatched bases: 6. This CDR3 spans 13 amino acids. Germline V gene sequence: CDR1 SGHAT, CDR2 FQNNGV. Sequenced input: T cells isolated from PBMCs. The chain employs TRBV11-2 and TRBJ1-2, with TRBD1 identical over 8 bases. The sequence derives from a human donor in good health. The CDR3 DNA is TGTGCCAGCAGCCCCGACAGGGGTCTTGGCTACACCTTC. Protein sequence: CASSPDRGLGYTF.